Here is one TCR beta chain with its context. The antigen is unknown. The CDR3 sequence is 12 residues long. The germline V and J ends were trimmed by 1 base and 9 bases, with 9 bases remaining between them. A single record per CDR3 protein comes from TCRdb applying MiXCR to the 5' RACE reads. The sample yields about 470,000 distinct CDR3 sequences, approximately 24% seen once. This sample was included in a study of identical twins. General study findings and limits: Twin-shared out-of-frame alpha sequences showed excess low generation probability.

The data also belong to a second study, concerning T cells expressing NK-cell markers. From that report: An anti-gamma-delta TCR antibody restricted sorting to alpha-beta TCR T cells in several experiments.

The J gene is TRBJ1-1, the V gene TRBV12-3 or TRBV12-4, with D unresolved. Input material: CD4+ T cells sorted from blood. This receptor was obtained from a woman between 18 and 29 years old in good health. This CDR3 reads CASSLETTQAFF. The CDR3 nucleotides read TGTGCCAGCAGTTTAGAGACAACCCAAGCTTTCTTT.